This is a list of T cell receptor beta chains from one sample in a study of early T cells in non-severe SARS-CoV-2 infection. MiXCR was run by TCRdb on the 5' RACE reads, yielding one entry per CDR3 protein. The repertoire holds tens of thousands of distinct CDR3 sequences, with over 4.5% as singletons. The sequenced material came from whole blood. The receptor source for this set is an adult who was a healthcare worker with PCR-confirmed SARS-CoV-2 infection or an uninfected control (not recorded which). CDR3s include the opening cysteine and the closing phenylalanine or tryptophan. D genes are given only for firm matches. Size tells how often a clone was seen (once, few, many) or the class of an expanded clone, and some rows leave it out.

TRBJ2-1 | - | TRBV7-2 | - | TGTGCCAGCAGCCCCGGACTACGGTCCTACAATGAGCAGTTCTTC | CASSPGLRSYNEQFF
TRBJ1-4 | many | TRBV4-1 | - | TGCGCCAGCAGCCAAAAGGTGGTTGCAACTAATGAAAAACTGTTTTTT | CASSQKVVATNEKLFF
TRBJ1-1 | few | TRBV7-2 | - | TGTGCCAGCAGTAGAAATGGGGACACTGAAGCTTTCTTT | CASSRNGDTEAFF
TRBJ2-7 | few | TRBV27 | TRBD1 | TGTGCCAGCCTTTTCCGGAGGACAGGGATTACCGAGCAGTACTTC | CASLFRRTGITEQYF
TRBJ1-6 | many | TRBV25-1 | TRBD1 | TGTGCCACCCAGGGGGACACCGATTCACCCCTCCACTTT | CATQGDTDSPLHF
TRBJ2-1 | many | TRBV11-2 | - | TGTGCCAGCAGCCTCCTGAGCTCCTACAATGAGCAGTTCTTC | CASSLLSSYNEQFF
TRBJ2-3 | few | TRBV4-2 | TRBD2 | TGTGCCAGCAGCCAAGATCTCGCTAGCGGGGGGGCGGCAGATACGCAGTATTTT | CASSQDLASGGAADTQYF
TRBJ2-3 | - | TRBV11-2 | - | TGTGCCAGCTGCCCGGGACTCCACACAGATACGCAGTATTTT | CASCPGLHTDTQYF
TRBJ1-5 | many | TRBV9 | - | TGTGCCAGCAGCGTAGATCCGGGAGGGGGTCAGCCCCAGCATTTT | CASSVDPGGGQPQHF
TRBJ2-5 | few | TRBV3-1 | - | TGTGCCAGCAGCCCGGGACGGACCAGGGAGACCCAGTACTTC | CASSPGRTRETQYF
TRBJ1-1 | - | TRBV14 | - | TGTGCCAGCAGCCCCGGAGGGGTTTCTGAAGCTTTCTTT | CASSPGGVSEAFF
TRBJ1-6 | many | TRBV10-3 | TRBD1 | TGTGCCATCAGTGACTCCAGGGGGGATTCACCCCTCCACTTT | CAISDSRGDSPLHF
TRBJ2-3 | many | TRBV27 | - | TGTGCCAGCAGTTTATCAGGCCCCACAGATACGCAGTATTTT | CASSLSGPTDTQYF
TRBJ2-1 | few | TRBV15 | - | TGTGCCACCAGCAGTTTGGACCAGACTTGGGATGAGCAGTTCTTC | CATSSLDQTWDEQFF
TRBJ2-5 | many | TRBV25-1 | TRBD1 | TGTGCCAGCAGATTTCCAGGGGGCGGGCGGGAGACCCAGTACTTC | CASRFPGGGRETQYF
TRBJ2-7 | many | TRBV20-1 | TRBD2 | TGCAGTGCTAGCCCTCCGAGCGGGGGGGATTCCTACGAGCAGTACTTC | CSASPPSGGDSYEQYF
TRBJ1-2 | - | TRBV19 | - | TGTGCCAGTAGTAGACGAGACAGCCCCTATGGCTACACCTTC | CASSRRDSPYGYTF
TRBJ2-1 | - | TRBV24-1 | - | TGTGCCACCAGTGGACAATTTAGTGAGCAGTTCTTC | CATSGQFSEQFF
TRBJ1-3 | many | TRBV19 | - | TGTGCCAGTGGTGGAAACACCATATATTTT | CASGGNTIYF
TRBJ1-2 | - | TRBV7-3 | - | TGTGCCAGCAGCTCCACCGCCCAGGACAGTTCCGCTAACTATGGCTACACCTTC | CASSSTAQDSSANYGYTF
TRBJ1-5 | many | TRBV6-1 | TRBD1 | TGTGCCAGCAGTGAAGCGACAGGGGCCCGCAATCAGCCCCAGCATTTT | CASSEATGARNQPQHF
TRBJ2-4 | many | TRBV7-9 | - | TGTGCCAGCAGCAACCGGGACTGGGACATTCAGTACTTC | CASSNRDWDIQYF
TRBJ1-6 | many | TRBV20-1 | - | TGCAGTGCTAGGGGGACCGACTATAATTCACCCCTCCACTTT | CSARGTDYNSPLHF
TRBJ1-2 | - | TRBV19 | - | TGTGCCATTCTGTCCCAGGGAGATGGCTACACCTTC | CAILSQGDGYTF
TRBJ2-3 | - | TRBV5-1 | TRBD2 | TGCGCCAGCAGCTTGCCTGAAGGGACTAGCGGGGAGTCAGATACGCAGTATTTT | CASSLPEGTSGESDTQYF
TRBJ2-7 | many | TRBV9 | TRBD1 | TGTGCCAGCAGCGCCGGGACAGGGGACGAGCAGTACTTC | CASSAGTGDEQYF
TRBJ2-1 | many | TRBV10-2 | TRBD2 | TGCGCCAGCAGATGGACTAGGAAGTCCTACAATGAGCAGTTCTTC | CASRWTRKSYNEQFF
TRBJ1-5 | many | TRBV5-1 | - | TGCGCCAGCAGCCCGGACGGAAATCAGCCCCAGCATTTT | CASSPDGNQPQHF
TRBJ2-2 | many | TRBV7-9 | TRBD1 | TGTGCCAGCAGCCAACCGGACAGGGATAGCGGGGAGCTGTTTTTT | CASSQPDRDSGELFF
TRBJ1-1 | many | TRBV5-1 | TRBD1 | TGCGCCAGTTCTGACAGGGGGAACACTGAAGCTTTCTTT | CASSDRGNTEAFF
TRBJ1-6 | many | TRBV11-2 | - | TGTGCCAGCAGCCTAAACAGGGTCATTAATAATTCACCCCTCCACTTT | CASSLNRVINNSPLHF
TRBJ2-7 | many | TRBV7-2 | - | TGTGCCAGCAGCTTCACCCCCCGCGGGTACTCCTACGAGCAGTACTTC | CASSFTPRGYSYEQYF
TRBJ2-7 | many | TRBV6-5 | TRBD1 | TGTGCCAGCAGTCAAAACCCAGGGACAGGGAGCGACGAGCAGTACTTC | CASSQNPGTGSDEQYF
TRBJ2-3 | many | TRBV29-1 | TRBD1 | TGCAGCGTACAAGTTTACAGGGGAGATACGCAGTATTTT | CSVQVYRGDTQYF
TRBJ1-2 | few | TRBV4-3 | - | TGCGCCAGCAGCATGACGCCTAACTATGGCTACACCTTC | CASSMTPNYGYTF
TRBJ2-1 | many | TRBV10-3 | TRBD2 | TGTGCCATCAGTGAGTCATCAGGGAGGGGCTCCTACAATGAGCAGTTCTTC | CAISESSGRGSYNEQFF
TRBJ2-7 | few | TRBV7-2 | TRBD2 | TGTGCCAGCAGCCGAAACGCGGGAGGTCCCTACGAGCAGTACTTC | CASSRNAGGPYEQYF
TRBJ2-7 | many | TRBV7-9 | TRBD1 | TGTGCCAGCAGCCGCAGGGGGCAAGGGAGTGACGAGCAGTACTTC | CASSRRGQGSDEQYF
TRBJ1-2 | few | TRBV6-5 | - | TGTGCCAGCAGTTACTCGAGGCAGGGTTTCTATGGCTACACCTTC | CASSYSRQGFYGYTF
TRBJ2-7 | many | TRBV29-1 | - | TGCAGCGTTGAAAAGGGTAGCTACGAGCAGTACTTC | CSVEKGSYEQYF
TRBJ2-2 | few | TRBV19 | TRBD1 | TGTGCCAGTACCCCCTCGGTGGACAGGATCGCGATGGGCACCGGGGAGCTGTTTTTT | CASTPSVDRIAMGTGELFF
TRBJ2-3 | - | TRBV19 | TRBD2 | TGTGCCAGTAGTGCCCTAGCGGGAGCCACAGATACGCAGTATTTT | CASSALAGATDTQYF
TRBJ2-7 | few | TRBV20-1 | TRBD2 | TGCAGCGTGGGACTAGCCTCCTACGAGCAGTACTTC | CSVGLASYEQYF
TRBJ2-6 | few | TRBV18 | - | TGTGCCAGCTCACCACTTAAGGGGGATGGGGCCAACGTCCTGACTTTC | CASSPLKGDGANVLTF
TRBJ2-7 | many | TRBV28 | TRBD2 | TGTGCCAGCAGTTCCGGTCGACTAGCGGGGGCGAGCTCCTACGAGCAGTACTTC | CASSSGRLAGASSYEQYF
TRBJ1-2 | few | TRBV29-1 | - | TGCAGCGTTGGAGTGTTTAATGGCTACACCTTC | CSVGVFNGYTF
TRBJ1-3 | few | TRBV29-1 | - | TGCAGCGTTGAGTCCCCCTCTGGAAACACCATATATTTT | CSVESPSGNTIYF
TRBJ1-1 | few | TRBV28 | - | TGTGCCAGCCTGAGGTGGGGGCGCATGAACACTGAAGCTTTCTTT | CASLRWGRMNTEAFF
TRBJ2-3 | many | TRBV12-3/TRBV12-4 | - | TGTGCCAGCACCGCCCGGGACGGCAGCACAGATACGCAGTATTTT | CASTARDGSTDTQYF
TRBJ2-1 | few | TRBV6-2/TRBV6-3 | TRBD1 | TGTGCCAGCAGTTACTCGAAAGGGGGCTCCGACAATGAGCAGTTCTTC | CASSYSKGGSDNEQFF
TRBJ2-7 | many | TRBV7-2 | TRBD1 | TGTGCCAGCAGCTATAGACAGGGAAACTACGAGCAGTACTTC | CASSYRQGNYEQYF
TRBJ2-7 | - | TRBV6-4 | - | TGTGCCAGCAGCCGGGAGGCAGGGGCCTACGAGCAGTACTTC | CASSREAGAYEQYF
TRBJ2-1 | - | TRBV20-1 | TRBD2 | TGCAGTGCTAGAGATCTTAGCGGGAGGGCCAAAGAGAATGAGCAGTTCTTC | CSARDLSGRAKENEQFF
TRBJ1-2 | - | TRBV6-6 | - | TGTGCCAGCAGTCCCCAAGACGGTCTCGGCAATGGCTACACCTTC | CASSPQDGLGNGYTF
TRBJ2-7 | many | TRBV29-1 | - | TGCAGCGGGGGCTCCTCCTACGAGCAGTACTTC | CSGGSSYEQYF
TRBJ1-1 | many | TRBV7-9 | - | TGTGCCAGCAGCTTAGCGAGGGGGATTGAAGCTTTCTTT | CASSLARGIEAFF